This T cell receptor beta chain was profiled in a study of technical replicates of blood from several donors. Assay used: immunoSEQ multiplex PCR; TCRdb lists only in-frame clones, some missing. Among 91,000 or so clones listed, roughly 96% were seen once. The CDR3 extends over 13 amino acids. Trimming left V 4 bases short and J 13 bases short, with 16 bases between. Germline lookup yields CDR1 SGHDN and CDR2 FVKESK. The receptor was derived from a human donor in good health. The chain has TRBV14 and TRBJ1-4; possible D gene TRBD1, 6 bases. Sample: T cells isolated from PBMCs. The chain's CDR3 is CASSRTVGGILFF. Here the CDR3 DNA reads TGTGCCAGCAGCCGGACGGTAGGGGGTATACTGTTTTTT.